This note documents a single TCR beta chain sequence. Its specificity is unknown. These data are taken from a study of CD4+ T cells in melanoma. Broader study findings: Reportedly, melanoma neoantigen-specific CD4+ T cells showed varied differentiation states.

J gave up 0 bases and V 7 bases, and 6 bases lay outside the gene matches. Germline V gene lookup returns CDR1 MNHEY and CDR2 SMNVEV (reference sequence). The CDR3 runs to 14 residues. The repertoire was sequenced with immunoSEQ multiplex PCR; TCRdb's copy has only in-frame clones and lacks some. Of around 100,000 clones listed, approximately 92% were seen once; the top ten hold 3% to 4%. This sequence originates from a human donor with melanoma. The sample consisted of peripheral blood. This sequence joins TRBV27 and TRBJ2-7; 7 bases map to TRBD2. In DNA form, the CDR3 reads TGTGCCAGCAAACTAGCGTTGGGCTCCTACGAGCAGTACTTC. Translating it yields CASKLALGSYEQYF.